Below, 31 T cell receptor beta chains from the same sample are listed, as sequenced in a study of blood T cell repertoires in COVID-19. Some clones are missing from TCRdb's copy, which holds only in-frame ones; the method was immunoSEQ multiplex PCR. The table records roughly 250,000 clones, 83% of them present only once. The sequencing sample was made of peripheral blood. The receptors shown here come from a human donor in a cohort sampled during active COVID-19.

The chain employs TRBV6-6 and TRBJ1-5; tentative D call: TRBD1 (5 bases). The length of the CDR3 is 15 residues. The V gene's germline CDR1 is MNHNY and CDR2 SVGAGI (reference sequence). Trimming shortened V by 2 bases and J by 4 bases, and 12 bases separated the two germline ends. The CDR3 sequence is CASSYVRQGNQPQHF. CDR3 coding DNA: TGTGCCAGCAGTTACGTTCGGCAGGGTAATCAGCCCCAGCATTTT.

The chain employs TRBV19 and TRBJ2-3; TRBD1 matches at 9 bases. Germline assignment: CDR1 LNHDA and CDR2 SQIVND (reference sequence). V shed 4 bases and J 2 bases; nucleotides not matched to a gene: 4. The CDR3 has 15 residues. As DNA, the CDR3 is TGTGCCAGTAGTACCGGGACAGGGCCCACAGATACGCAGTATTTT. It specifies CASSTGTGPTDTQYF. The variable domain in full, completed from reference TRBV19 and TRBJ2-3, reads DGGITQSPKYLFRKEGQNVTLSCEQNLNHDAMYWYRQDPGQGLRLIYYSQIVNDFQKGDIAEGYSVSREKKESFPLTVTSAQKNPTAFYLCASSTGTGPTDTQYFGPGTRLTVL.

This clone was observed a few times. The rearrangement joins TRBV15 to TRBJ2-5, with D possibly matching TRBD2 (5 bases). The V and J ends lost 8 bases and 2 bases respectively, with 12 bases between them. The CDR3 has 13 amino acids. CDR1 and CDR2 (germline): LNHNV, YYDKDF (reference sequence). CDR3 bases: TGTGCCACCGCCTCCTCGGGGCAAGAGACCCAGTACTTC. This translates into CATASSGQETQYF.

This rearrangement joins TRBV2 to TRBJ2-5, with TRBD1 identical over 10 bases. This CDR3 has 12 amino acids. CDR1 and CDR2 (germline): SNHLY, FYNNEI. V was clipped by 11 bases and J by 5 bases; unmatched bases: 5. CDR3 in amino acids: CAATGGFETQYF. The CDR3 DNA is TGTGCCGCGACAGGGGGCTTTGAGACCCAGTACTTC.

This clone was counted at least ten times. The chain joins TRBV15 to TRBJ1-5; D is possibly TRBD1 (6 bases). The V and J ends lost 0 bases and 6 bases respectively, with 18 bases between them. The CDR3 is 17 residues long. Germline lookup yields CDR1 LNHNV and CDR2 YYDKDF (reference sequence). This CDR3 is CATSRESAGVRSQPQHF. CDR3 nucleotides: TGTGCCACCAGCAGAGAATCGGCAGGGGTACGTAGTCAGCCCCAGCATTTT.

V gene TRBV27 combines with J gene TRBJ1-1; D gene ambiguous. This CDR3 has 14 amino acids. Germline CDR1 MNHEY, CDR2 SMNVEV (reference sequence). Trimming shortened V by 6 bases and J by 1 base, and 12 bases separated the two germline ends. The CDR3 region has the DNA TGTGCCAGCAGAGACTTTGGTCAGAACACTGAAGCTTTCTTT. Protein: CASRDFGQNTEAFF.

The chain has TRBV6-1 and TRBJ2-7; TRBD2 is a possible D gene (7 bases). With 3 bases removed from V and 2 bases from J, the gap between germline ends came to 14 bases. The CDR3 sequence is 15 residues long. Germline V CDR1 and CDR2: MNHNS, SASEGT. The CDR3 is CASSDMGGAPYEQYF. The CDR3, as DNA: TGTGCCAGCAGTGATATGGGGGGGGCGCCCTACGAGCAGTACTTC.

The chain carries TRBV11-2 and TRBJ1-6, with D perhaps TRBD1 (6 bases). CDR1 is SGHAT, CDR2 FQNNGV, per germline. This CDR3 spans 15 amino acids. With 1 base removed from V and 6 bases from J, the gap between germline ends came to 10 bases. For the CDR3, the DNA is TGTGCCAGCAGCTTAGGGGGCAGGGGTAATTCACCCCTCCACTTT. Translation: CASSLGGRGNSPLHF.

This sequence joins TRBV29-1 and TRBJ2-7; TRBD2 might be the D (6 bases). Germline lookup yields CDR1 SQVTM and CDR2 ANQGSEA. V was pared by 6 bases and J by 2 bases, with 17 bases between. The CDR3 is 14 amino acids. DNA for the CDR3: TGCAGCGTCGCTAAGGATAGCGGTGCCTACGAGCAGTACTTC. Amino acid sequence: CSVAKDSGAYEQYF.

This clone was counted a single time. CDR3 sequence (DNA): TGTGCCAGCAGTTTAGGGGTGGGAGGGCACAATGAGCAGTTCTTC. Protein sequence: CASSLGVGGHNEQFF. This chain uses TRBV27 with TRBJ2-1; 7 nucleotides line up with TRBD2. CDR1 MNHEY and CDR2 SMNVEV come from the germline V gene (reference sequence). The trim removed 2 bases at V and 5 bases at J, leaving 6 bases unmatched. The length of the CDR3 is 15 residues.

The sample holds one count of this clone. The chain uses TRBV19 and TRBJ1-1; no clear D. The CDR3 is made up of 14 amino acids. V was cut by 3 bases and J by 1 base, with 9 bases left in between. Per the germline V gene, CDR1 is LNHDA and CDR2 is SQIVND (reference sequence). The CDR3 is CASSMGFENTEAFF. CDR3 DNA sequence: TGTGCCAGTAGTATGGGCTTCGAGAACACTGAAGCTTTCTTT.

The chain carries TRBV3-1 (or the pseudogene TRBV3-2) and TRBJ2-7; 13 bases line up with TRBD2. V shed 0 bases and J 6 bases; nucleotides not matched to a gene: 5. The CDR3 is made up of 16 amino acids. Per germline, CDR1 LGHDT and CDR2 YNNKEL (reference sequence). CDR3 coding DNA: TGTGCCAGCAGCCAAGACCCGGGACTAGCGGGATCCGAGCAGTACTTC. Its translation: CASSQDPGLAGSEQYF.

The CDR3, as DNA: TGTGCCTGGAGGGGAGCAAATTACGAGCAGTACTTC. This gives the protein CAWRGANYEQYF. This rearrangement joins TRBV30 to TRBJ2-7; maybe TRBD2 (5 bases). Trimming pared 3 bases from V and 4 bases from J, leaving 10 bases between. This CDR3 is 12 amino acids long. Germline assignment: CDR1 GTSNPN and CDR2 SVGIG (reference sequence).

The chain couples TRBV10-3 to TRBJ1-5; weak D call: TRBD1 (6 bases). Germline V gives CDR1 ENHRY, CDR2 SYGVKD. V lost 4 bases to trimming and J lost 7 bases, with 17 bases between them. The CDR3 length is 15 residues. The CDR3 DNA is TGTGCCATCAGTGCGGACAGCACGGTGGGGCAGCCCCAGCATTTT. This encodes CAISADSTVGQPQHF.

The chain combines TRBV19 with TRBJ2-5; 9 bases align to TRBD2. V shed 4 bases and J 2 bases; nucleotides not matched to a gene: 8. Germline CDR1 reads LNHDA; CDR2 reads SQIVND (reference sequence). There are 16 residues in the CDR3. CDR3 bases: TGTGCCAGTAGTACGAGACTAGCGGAGCCTCAAGAGACCCAGTACTTC. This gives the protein CASSTRLAEPQETQYF.

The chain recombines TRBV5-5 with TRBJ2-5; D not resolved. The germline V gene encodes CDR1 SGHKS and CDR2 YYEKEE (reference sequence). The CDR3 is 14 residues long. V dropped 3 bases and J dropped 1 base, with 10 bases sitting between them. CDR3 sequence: CASSWRGVQETQYF. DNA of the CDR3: TGTGCCAGCAGCTGGAGAGGAGTCCAAGAGACCCAGTACTTC.

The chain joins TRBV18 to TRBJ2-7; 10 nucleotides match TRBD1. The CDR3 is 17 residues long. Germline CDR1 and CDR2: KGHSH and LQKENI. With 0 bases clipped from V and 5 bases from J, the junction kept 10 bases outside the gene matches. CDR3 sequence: CASSPPIWDRGFHEQYF. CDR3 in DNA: TGTGCCAGCTCACCACCAATTTGGGACAGGGGTTTCCACGAGCAGTACTTC.

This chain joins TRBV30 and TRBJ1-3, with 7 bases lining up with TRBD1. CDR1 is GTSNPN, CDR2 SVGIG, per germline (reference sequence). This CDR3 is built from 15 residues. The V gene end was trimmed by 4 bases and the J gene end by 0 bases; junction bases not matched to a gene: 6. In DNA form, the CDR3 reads TGTGCCTGGACTCGACAGGGTATCTCTGGAAACACCATATATTTT. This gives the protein CAWTRQGISGNTIYF.

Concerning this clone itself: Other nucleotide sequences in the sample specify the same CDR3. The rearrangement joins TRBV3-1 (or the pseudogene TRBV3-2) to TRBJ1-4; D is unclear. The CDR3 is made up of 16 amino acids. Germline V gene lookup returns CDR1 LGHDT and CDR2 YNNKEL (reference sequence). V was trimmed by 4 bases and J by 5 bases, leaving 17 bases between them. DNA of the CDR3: TGTGCCAGCAGCCCCCCCCGTGGCACGGGGAATGAAAAACTGTTTTTT. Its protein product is CASSPPRGTGNEKLFF.

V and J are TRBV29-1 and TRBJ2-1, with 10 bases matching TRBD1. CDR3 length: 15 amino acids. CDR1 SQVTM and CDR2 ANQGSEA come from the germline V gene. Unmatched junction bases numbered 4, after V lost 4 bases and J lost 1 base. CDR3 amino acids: CSVGDRGLSYNEQFF. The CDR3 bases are TGCAGCGTTGGGGACAGGGGATTATCCTACAATGAGCAGTTCTTC.

DNA of the CDR3: TGCGCCAGCAGCCCGCCTCCCCGCGCAGGGGAAGAGACCCAGTACTTC. This sequence encodes CASSPPPRAGEETQYF. V gene TRBV5-1 combines with J gene TRBJ2-5; the D gene is possibly TRBD1 (6 bases). The CDR3 sequence is 16 residues long. From germline, CDR1 is SGHRS and CDR2 YFSETQ. V gave up 4 bases and J gave up 3 bases, with 19 bases separating them.

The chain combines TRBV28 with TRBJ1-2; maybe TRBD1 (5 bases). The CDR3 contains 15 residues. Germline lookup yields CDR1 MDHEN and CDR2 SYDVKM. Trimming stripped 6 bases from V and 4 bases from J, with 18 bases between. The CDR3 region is CASSVGGGRPYGYTF. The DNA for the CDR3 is TGTGCCAGCAGCGTCGGGGGAGGGAGGCCCTATGGCTACACCTTC.

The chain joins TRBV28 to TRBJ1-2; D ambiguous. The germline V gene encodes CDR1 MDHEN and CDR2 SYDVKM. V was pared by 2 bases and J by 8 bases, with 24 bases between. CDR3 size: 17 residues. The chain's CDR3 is CASSLVSGITGLRGYTF. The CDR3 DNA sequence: TGTGCCAGCAGTTTAGTTTCGGGGATAACGGGTTTAAGGGGCTACACCTTC.

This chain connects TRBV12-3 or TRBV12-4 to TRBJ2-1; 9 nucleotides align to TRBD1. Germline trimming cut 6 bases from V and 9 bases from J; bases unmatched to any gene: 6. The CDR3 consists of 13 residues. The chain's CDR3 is CASRGQGLGEQFF. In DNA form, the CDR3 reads TGTGCCAGCAGGGGACAGGGTTTGGGTGAGCAGTTCTTC.

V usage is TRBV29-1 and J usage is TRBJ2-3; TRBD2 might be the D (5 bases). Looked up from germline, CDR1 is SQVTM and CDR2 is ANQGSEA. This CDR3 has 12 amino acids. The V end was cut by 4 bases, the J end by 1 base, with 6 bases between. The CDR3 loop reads CSVVGGTDTQYF. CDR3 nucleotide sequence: TGCAGCGTTGTGGGAGGCACAGATACGCAGTATTTT.

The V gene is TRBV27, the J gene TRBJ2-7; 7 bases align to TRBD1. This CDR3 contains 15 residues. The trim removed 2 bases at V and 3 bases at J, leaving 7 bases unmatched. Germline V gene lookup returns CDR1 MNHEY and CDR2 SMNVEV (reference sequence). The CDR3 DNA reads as TGTGCCAGCAGTTTAGGCAGGGCAGGGGGCTACGAGCAGTACTTC. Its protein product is CASSLGRAGGYEQYF.

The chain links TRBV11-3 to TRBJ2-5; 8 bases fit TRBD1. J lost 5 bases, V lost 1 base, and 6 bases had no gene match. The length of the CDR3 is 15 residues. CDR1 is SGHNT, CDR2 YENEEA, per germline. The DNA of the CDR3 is TGTGCCAGCAGCTTAGGGACAGGGCTTCAGGAGACCCAGTACTTC. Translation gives CASSLGTGLQETQYF.

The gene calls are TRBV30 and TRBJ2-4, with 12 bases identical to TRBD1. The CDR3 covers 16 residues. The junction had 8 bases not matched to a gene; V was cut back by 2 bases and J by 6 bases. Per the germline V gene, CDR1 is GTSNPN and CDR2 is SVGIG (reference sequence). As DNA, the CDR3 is TGTGCCTGGAGTACCCCTGGGACAGGGGGCTTAAACATTCAGTACTTC. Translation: CAWSTPGTGGLNIQYF.

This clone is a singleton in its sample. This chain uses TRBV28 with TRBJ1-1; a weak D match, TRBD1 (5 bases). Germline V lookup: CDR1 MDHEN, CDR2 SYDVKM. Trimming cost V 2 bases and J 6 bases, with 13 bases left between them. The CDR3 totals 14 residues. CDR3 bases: TGTGCCAGCAGTTTACAGGGTGTAGTCGCTGAAGCTTTCTTT. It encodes CASSLQGVVAEAFF.

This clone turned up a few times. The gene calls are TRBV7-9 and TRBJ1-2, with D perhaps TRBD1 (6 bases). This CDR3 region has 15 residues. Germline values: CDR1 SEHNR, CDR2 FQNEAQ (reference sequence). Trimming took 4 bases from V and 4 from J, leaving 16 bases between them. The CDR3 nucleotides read TGTGCCAGCAGCTACCCGGACAGCCTTTCCTATGGCTACACCTTC. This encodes CASSYPDSLSYGYTF.

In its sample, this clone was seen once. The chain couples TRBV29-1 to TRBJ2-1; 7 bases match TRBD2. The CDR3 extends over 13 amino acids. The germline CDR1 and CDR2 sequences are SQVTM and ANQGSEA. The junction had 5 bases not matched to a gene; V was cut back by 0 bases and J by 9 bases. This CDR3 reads CSVEEVGGSEQFF. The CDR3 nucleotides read TGCAGCGTTGAAGAGGTGGGGGGGAGTGAGCAGTTCTTC.